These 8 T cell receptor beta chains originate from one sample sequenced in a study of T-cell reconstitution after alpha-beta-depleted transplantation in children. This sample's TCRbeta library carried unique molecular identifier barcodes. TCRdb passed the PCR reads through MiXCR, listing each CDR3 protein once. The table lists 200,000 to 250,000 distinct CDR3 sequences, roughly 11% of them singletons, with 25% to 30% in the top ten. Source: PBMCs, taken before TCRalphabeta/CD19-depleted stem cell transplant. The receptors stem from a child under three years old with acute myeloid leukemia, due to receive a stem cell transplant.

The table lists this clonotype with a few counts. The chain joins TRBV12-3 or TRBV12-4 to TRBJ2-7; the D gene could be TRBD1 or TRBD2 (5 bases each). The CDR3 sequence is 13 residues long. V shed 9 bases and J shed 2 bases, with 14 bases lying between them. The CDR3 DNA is TGTGCCAGTAAGGGGACCGAAACCTACGAGCAGTACTTC. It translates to CASKGTETYEQYF.

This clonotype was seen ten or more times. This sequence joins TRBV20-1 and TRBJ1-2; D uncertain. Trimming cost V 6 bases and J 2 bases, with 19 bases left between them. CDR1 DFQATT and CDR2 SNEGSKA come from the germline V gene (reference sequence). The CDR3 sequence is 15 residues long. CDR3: CSAPERGGRNYGYTF. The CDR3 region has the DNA TGCAGTGCCCCCGAGCGTGGAGGGAGAAACTATGGCTACACCTTC.

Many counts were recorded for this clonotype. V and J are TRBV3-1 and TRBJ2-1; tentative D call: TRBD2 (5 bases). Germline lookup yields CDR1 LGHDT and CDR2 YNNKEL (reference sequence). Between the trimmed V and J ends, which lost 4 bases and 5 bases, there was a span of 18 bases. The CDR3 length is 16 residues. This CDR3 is CASSPLGPGGHNEQFF. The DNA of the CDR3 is TGTGCCAGCAGCCCACTAGGCCCCGGAGGCCACAATGAGCAGTTCTTC.

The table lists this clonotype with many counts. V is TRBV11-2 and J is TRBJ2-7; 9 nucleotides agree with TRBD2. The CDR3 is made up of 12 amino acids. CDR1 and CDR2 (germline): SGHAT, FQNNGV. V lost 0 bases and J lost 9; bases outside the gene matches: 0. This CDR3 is CASSLELAGQYF. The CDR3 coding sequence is TGTGCCAGCAGCTTAGAACTAGCGGGGCAGTACTTC.

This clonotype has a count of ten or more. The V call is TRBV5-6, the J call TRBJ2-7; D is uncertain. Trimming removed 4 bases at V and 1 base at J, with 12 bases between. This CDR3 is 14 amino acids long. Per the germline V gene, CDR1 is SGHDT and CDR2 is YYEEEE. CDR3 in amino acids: CASSPRSESYEQYF. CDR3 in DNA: TGTGCCAGCAGCCCCCGCAGTGAATCCTACGAGCAGTACTTC. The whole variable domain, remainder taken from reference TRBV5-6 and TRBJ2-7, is DAGVTQSPTHLIKTRGQQVTLRCSPKSGHDTVSWYQQALGQGPQFIFQYYEEEERQRGNFPDRFSGHQFPNYSSELNVNALLLGDSALYLCASSPRSESYEQYFGPGTRLTVT.

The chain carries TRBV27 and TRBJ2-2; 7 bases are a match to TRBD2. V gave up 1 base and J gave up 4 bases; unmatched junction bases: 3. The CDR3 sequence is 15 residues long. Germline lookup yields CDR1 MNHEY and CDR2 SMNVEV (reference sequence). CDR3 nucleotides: TGTGCCAGCAGTTTATTGGGGGGGGGCACCGGGGAGCTGTTTTTT. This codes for CASSLLGGGTGELFF.

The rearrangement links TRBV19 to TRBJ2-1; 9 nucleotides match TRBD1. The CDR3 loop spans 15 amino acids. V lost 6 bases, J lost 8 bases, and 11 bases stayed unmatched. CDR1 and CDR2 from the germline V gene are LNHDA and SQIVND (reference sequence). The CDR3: CASRSDRGLTHEQFF. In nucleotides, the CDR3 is TGTGCCAGTAGATCCGACAGGGGGTTAACTCATGAGCAGTTCTTC.

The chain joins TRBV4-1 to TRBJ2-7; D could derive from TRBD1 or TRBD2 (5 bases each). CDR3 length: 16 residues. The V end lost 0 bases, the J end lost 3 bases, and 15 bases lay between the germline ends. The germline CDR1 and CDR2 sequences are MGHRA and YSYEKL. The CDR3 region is CASSQDGGTNHYEQYF. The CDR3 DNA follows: TGCGCCAGCAGCCAAGATGGGGGTACAAACCACTACGAGCAGTACTTC.